This T cell receptor (beta chain) was documented in a study of cytomegalovirus exposure and HLA in healthy donors. Study-wide results and limits: Associated with cytomegalovirus, according to the listing, were 150 to 200 TCR beta chains. High specificity and sensitivity for cytomegalovirus status were reported for the classifier.

In the PCR, 60 Vbeta and 13 Jbeta primers were used. Using immunoSEQ multiplex PCR, the repertoire was profiled, and TCRdb retains in-frame clones only, with some absent. The repertoire consists of 110,000 or so clones, with 70% to 80% occurring once and the leading ten covering about 15%. With respect to this clone: Its antigen is undetermined.

This clonotype originated in a man aged 45 to 65 in good health and CMV-seropositive. The sample taken for sequencing was PBMCs.

CDR3 loop: CASSREGTQYF. CDR3 DNA: TGCGCCAGCAGCCGGGAGGGGACCCAGTACTTC. The J gene is TRBJ2-5, the V gene TRBV4-1; 7 bases are shared with TRBD2. The CDR3 runs 11 residues. CDR1 is MGHRA, CDR2 YSYEKL, per germline. J gave up 7 bases and V 4 bases, and 0 bases lay outside the gene matches.